The 20 T cell receptor beta chains below all came from one sample that was sequenced in a study of T cell responses to AZD1222 COVID-19 vaccine. This table comes from immunoSEQ multiplex PCR, and its TCRdb copy is limited to in-frame clones, with some not included. The repertoire holds some 120,000 clones, with about 92% as singletons. This specimen was peripheral blood, taken on day 0 of AZD1222 vaccination. These receptors all come from an adult in good health.

The CDR3 coding sequence is TGCGCCAGCAGCGGTGGATTCTACGAGCAGTACTTC. Amino acid sequence: CASSGGFYEQYF. The chain joins TRBV5-1 to TRBJ2-7; D is uncertain. CDR3 length: 12 residues. CDR1 SGHRS and CDR2 YFSETQ come from the germline V gene. The V gene lost 4 bases and the J gene lost 3 bases, with 8 bases spanning the gap.

The chain carries TRBV6-5 and TRBJ1-2, with TRBD1 as a possible D gene (5 bases). Germline V gives CDR1 MNHEY, CDR2 SVGAGI. Trimming removed 7 bases from V and 4 bases from J, with 13 bases in between. The CDR3 covers 13 residues. CDR3 DNA sequence: TGTGCCAGCAAGCTACAGGATACCTATGGCTACACCTTC. It codes for CASKLQDTYGYTF.

This chain joins TRBV29-1 and TRBJ1-2, with no clear D. The germline gives CDR1 SQVTM, CDR2 ANQGSEA. The CDR3 totals 11 residues. V was pared by 7 bases and J by 1 base, with 7 bases between. The CDR3 loop is CSADLNYGYTF. The CDR3 DNA reads as TGCAGCGCGGACCTTAACTATGGCTACACCTTC.

This rearrangement joins TRBV4-1 to TRBJ1-5; D is unresolved. V shed 1 base and J shed 3 bases, with 4 bases lying between them. This CDR3 has 13 amino acids. Germline CDR1 reads MGHRA; CDR2 reads YSYEKL. The CDR3 DNA sequence: TGCGCCAGCAGCCAAGCTCTCAATCAGCCCCAGCATTTT. Encoded protein: CASSQALNQPQHF.

V and J are TRBV20-1 and TRBJ2-1, with D possibly being TRBD2 (6 bases). V gave up 3 bases and J gave up 2 bases, with 11 bases separating them. The CDR3 totals 14 residues. Germline assignment: CDR1 DFQATT and CDR2 SNEGSKA (reference sequence). For the CDR3, the DNA is TGCAGTGCTAGTTCGGGAGTGACCTACAATGAGCAGTTCTTC. As protein: CSASSGVTYNEQFF.

The rearrangement joins TRBV28 to TRBJ1-6; D not resolved. The germline V and J ends were trimmed by 4 bases and 3 bases, with 13 bases remaining between them. The CDR3 runs to 16 residues. Germline-derived CDR1 and CDR2 are MDHEN and SYDVKM. The CDR3 DNA sequence: TGTGCCAGCAGTTCCTCCAGAGGCAGCTATAATTCACCCCTCCACTTT. Translating gives CASSSSRGSYNSPLHF. The full variable domain, in which reference TRBV28 and TRBJ1-6 provide the parts outside the CDR3, is DVKVTQSSRYLVKRTGEKVFLECVQDMDHENMFWYRQDPGLGLRLIYFSYDVKMKEKGDIPEGYSVSREKKERFSLILESASTNQTSMYLCASSSSRGSYNSPLHFGNGTRLTVT.

This clone was observed once. The chain combines TRBV3-1 (or the pseudogene TRBV3-2) with TRBJ2-7; D ambiguous. Per the germline V gene, CDR1 is LGHDT and CDR2 is YNNKEL (reference sequence). Trimming cost V 1 base and J 3 bases, with 4 bases left between them. CDR3 length equals 12 residues. The chain's CDR3 is CASSQVLYEQYF. The CDR3 coding sequence is TGTGCCAGCAGCCAAGTCCTCTACGAGCAGTACTTC.

CDR3 residues: CASSSSGGATYGYTF. The CDR3 bases are TGTGCCAGCAGTTCCTCGGGGGGGGCGACCTATGGCTACACCTTC. The V call is TRBV6-5, the J call TRBJ1-2, with D maybe TRBD1 (6 bases). This CDR3 region has 15 residues. The V and J ends lost 4 bases and 4 bases respectively, with 16 bases between them. In germline, CDR1 is MNHEY, CDR2 SVGAGI.

In DNA form, the CDR3 reads TGTGCCAGCAGCCTAGGGTCGGGACTTTATAGCAATCAGCCCCAGCATTTT. Translated: CASSLGSGLYSNQPQHF. V usage is TRBV5-6 and J usage is TRBJ1-5; maybe TRBD1 (5 bases). Germline CDR1 and CDR2: SGHDT and YYEEEE. The CDR3 has 17 residues. The V end was cut by 4 bases, the J end by 0 bases, with 17 bases between.

The rearrangement links TRBV10-3 to TRBJ2-7, with D tentatively TRBD1 or TRBD2 (7 bases each). The CDR3 spans 14 residues. V lost 3 bases and J lost 2, with 11 bases in between. Looked up from germline, CDR1 is ENHRY and CDR2 is SYGVKD. CDR3: CAISDRGGPYEQYF. Written as DNA, the CDR3 is TGTGCCATCAGTGACAGGGGGGGTCCCTACGAGCAGTACTTC.

The chain couples TRBV15 to TRBJ1-2; unclear D gene. The germline V gene has CDR1 LNHNV and CDR2 YYDKDF (reference sequence). The V and J ends lost 2 bases and 6 bases respectively, with 22 bases between them. This CDR3 spans 17 amino acids. CDR3 nucleotide sequence: TGTGCCACCAGCAGACGATCCTCCGGCAACCTGATACATGGCTACACCTTC. Protein product: CATSRRSSGNLIHGYTF.

The V gene is TRBV3-1 (or the pseudogene TRBV3-2), the J gene TRBJ2-7; D gene uncertain. Germline V gene data show CDR1 as LGHDT and CDR2 as YNNKEL (reference sequence). Between the trimmed V and J ends, which lost 4 bases and 3 bases, there was a span of 7 bases. The CDR3 consists of 12 residues. CDR3 nucleotide sequence: TGTGCCAGCAGCCCGTCAAACTACGAGCAGTACTTC. Translation gives CASSPSNYEQYF.

The chain couples TRBV27 to TRBJ2-2, with TRBD1 matching 7 bases. With 5 bases clipped from V and 7 bases from J, the junction kept 16 bases outside the gene matches. The CDR3 is 17 amino acids. Germline V gene data show CDR1 as MNHEY and CDR2 as SMNVEV (reference sequence). DNA of the CDR3: TGTGCCAGCAGTCCCCCCATCCGGACAGGTCGTGGCGGGGAGCTGTTTTTT. Its protein is CASSPPIRTGRGGELFF.

This clone was counted a few times. The chain employs TRBV20-1 and TRBJ1-1; 8 nucleotides line up with TRBD1. The CDR3 consists of 13 residues. Germline V gene lookup returns CDR1 DFQATT and CDR2 SNEGSKA (reference sequence). Germline trimming cut 3 bases from V and 6 bases from J; bases unmatched to any gene: 6. The DNA for the CDR3 is TGCAGTGCTAGTTCCGACAGGGGACCTGAAGCTTTCTTT. As protein: CSASSDRGPEAFF.

The chain has TRBV12-5 and TRBJ2-2; 14 bases fit TRBD2. The CDR3 extends over 16 amino acids. CDR1 and CDR2 from the germline V gene are LGHNT and FRNRAP. Trimming took 6 bases from V and 4 from J; bases not matched to a gene: 4. CDR3 amino acids: CASGRGLAGVTGELFF. CDR3 coding DNA: TGTGCTAGTGGCCGGGGACTAGCGGGAGTCACCGGGGAGCTGTTTTTT.

The rearrangement links TRBV9 to TRBJ1-1; D not resolved. Per germline, CDR1 SGDLS and CDR2 YYNGEE. V was shortened by 3 bases and J by 0 bases, with 18 bases between the two germline ends. This CDR3 region has 17 residues. CDR3: CASSASPRAPMNTEAFF. Here the CDR3 DNA reads TGTGCCAGCAGCGCGAGTCCTCGCGCGCCGATGAACACTGAAGCTTTCTTT.

This clone was counted once. The genes are TRBV20-1 and TRBJ2-3; D is possibly TRBD2 (5 bases). Germline assignment: CDR1 DFQATT and CDR2 SNEGSKA (reference sequence). The length of the CDR3 is 13 residues. V was clipped by 3 bases and J by 4 bases, with 11 bases between them. The CDR3 coding sequence is TGCAGTGCTAGTTGGGGAGCTCCAGATACGCAGTATTTT. Amino acid sequence: CSASWGAPDTQYF.

The chain links TRBV3-1 (or the pseudogene TRBV3-2) to TRBJ1-4; D may be TRBD1 (5 bases). The CDR3 has 14 amino acids. Germline CDR1 is LGHDT and CDR2 is YNNKEL (reference sequence). V was cut by 4 bases and J by 2 bases, with 8 bases left in between. The CDR3: CASSPRDTNEKLFF. CDR3 bases: TGTGCCAGCAGCCCTCGGGACACTAATGAAAAACTGTTTTTT.

V and J are TRBV4-1 and TRBJ1-1; D gene unclear. Germline assignment: CDR1 MGHRA and CDR2 YSYEKL. Deletions cut 2 bases from V and 2 bases from J, with 9 bases between. This CDR3 has 14 amino acids. The CDR3 bases are TGCGCCAGCAGCCAACCTTTAATAAACACTGAAGCTTTCTTT. Translation: CASSQPLINTEAFF.

This chain joins TRBV5-1 and TRBJ2-5; possibly TRBD1 for D (5 bases). The CDR3 runs 13 residues. CDR1 and CDR2 from the germline V gene are SGHRS and YFSETQ. Trimming shortened V by 0 bases and J by 2 bases, and 5 bases separated the two germline ends. The CDR3 loop is CASSLEGQETQYF. The CDR3 nucleotides read TGCGCCAGCAGCTTGGAGGGGCAAGAGACCCAGTACTTC.